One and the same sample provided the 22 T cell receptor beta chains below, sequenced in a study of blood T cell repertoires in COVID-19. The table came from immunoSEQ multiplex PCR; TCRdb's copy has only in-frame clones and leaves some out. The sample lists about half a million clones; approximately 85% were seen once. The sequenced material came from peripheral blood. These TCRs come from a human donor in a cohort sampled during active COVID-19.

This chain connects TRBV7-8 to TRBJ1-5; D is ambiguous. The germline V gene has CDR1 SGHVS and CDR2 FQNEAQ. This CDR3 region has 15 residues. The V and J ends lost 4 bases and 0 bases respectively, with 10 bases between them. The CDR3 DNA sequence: TGTGCCAGCAGCTGGGAGGGAAATAGCAATCAGCCCCAGCATTTT. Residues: CASSWEGNSNQPQHF.

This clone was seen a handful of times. CDR3 coding DNA: TGTGCCAGCAGCTCTACTAGCGGGAGTTACGAGCAGTACTTC. It specifies CASSSTSGSYEQYF. This chain joins TRBV7-2 and TRBJ2-7; 11 bases fit TRBD2. CDR1 and CDR2 from the germline V gene are SGHTA and FQGNSA. The V segment lost 4 bases and the J segment 4 bases; nucleotides outside the gene matches: 3. The CDR3 runs 14 residues. The full variable domain, its missing parts supplied by reference TRBV7-2 and TRBJ2-7, is GAGVSQSPSNKVTEKGKDVELRCDPISGHTALYWYRQSLGQGLEFLIYFQGNSAPDKSGLPSDRFSAERTGGSVSTLTIQRTQQEDSAVYLCASSSTSGSYEQYFGPGTRLTVT.

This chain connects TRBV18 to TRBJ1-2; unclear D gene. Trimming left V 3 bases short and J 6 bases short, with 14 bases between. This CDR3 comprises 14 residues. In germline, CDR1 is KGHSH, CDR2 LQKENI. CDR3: CASSPLTDTNGYTF. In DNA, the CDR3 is TGTGCCAGCTCACCCTTAACAGACACCAATGGCTACACCTTC. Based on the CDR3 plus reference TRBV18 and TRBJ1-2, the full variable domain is NAGVMQNPRHLVRRRGQEARLRCSPMKGHSHVYWYRQLPEEGLKFMVYLQKENIIDESGMPKERFSAEFPKEGPSILRIQQVVRGDSAAYFCASSPLTDTNGYTFGSGTRLTVV.

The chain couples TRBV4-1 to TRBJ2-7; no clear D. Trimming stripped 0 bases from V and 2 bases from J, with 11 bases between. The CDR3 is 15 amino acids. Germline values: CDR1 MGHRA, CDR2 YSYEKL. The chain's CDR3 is CASSQDPTLTYEQYF. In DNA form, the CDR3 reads TGCGCCAGCAGCCAAGATCCCACTCTCACCTACGAGCAGTACTTC.

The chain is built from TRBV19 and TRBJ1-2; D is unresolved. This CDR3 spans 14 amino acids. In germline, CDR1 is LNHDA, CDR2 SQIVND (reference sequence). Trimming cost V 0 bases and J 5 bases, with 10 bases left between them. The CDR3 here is CASSIDRHRYGYTF. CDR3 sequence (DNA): TGTGCCAGTAGTATAGACCGACATCGGTATGGCTACACCTTC.

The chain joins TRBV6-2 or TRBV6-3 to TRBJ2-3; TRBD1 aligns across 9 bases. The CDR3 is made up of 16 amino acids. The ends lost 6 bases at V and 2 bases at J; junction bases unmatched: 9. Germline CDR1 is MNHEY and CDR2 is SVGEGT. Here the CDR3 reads CASSRTGEDNTDTQYF. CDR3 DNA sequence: TGTGCCAGCAGCCGGACAGGGGAGGACAACACAGATACGCAGTATTTT.

The CDR3 loop is CASSSVASGNTIYF. DNA for the CDR3: TGTGCCAGCAGTTCAGTTGCCTCTGGAAACACCATATATTTT. The chain carries TRBV28 and TRBJ1-3, with D unclear. The V end was cut by 4 bases, the J end by 0 bases, with 7 bases between. The germline V gene has CDR1 MDHEN and CDR2 SYDVKM. The CDR3 sequence is 14 residues long.

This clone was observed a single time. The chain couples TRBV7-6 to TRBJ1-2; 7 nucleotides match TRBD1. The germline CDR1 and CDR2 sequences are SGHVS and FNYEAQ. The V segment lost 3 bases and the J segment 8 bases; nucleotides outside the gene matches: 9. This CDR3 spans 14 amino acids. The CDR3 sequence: CASSFGGGGRGYTF. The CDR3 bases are TGTGCCAGCAGCTTTGGAGGAGGGGGCCGGGGCTACACCTTC.

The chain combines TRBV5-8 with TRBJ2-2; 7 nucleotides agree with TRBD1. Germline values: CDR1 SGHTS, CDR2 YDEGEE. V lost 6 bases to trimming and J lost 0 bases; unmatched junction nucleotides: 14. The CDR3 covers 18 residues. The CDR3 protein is CASTTGRRAWSNTGELFF. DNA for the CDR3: TGTGCCAGCACGACAGGGCGAAGGGCATGGTCGAACACCGGGGAGCTGTTTTTT.

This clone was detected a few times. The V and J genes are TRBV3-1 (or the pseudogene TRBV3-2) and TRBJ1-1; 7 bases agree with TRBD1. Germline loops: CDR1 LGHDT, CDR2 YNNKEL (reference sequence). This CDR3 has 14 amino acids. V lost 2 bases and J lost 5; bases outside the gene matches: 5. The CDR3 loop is CASSQPRGSTEAFF. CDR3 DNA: TGTGCCAGCAGCCAACCCAGGGGGAGTACTGAAGCTTTCTTT.

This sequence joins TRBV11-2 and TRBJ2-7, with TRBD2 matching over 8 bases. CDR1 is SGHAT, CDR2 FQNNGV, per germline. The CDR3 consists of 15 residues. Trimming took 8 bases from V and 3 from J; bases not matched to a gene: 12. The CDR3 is CASRSRAGGDYEQYF. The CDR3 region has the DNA TGTGCCAGCCGCAGTCGGGCGGGAGGCGACTACGAGCAGTACTTC.

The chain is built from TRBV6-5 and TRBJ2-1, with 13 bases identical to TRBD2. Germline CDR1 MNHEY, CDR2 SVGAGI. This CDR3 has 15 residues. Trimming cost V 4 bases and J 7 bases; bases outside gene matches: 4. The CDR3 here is CASSFRLAGGNEQFF. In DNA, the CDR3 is TGTGCCAGCAGTTTCAGACTAGCGGGAGGTAATGAGCAGTTCTTC.

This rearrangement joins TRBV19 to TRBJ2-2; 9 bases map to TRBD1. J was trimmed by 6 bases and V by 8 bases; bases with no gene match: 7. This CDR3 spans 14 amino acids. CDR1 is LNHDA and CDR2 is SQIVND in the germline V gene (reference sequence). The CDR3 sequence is CASSGTGYPGELFF. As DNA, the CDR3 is TGTGCCAGTTCCGGGACAGGGTACCCCGGGGAGCTGTTTTTT.

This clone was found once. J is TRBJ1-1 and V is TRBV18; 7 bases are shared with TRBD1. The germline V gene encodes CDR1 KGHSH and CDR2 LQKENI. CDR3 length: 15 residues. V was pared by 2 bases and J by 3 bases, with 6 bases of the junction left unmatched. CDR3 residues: CASSPSSGGHTEAFF. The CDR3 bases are TGTGCCAGCTCACCAAGTTCAGGGGGGCACACTGAAGCTTTCTTT. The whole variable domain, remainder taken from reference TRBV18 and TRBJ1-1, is NAGVMQNPRHLVRRRGQEARLRCSPMKGHSHVYWYRQLPEEGLKFMVYLQKENIIDESGMPKERFSAEFPKEGPSILRIQQVVRGDSAAYFCASSPSSGGHTEAFFGQGTRLTVV.

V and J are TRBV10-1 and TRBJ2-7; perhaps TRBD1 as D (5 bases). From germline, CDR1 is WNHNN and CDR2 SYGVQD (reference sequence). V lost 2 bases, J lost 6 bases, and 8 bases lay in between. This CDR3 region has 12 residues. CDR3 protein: CASSEGAREQYF. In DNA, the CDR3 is TGCGCCAGCAGTGAGGGGGCGCGCGAGCAGTACTTC.

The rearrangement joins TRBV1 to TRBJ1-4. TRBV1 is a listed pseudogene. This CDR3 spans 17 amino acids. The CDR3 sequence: CTSSHHYTRRINEKLFF. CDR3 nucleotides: TGCACCAGCAGCCATCACTACACCCGGAGGATTAATGAAAAACTGTTTTTT.

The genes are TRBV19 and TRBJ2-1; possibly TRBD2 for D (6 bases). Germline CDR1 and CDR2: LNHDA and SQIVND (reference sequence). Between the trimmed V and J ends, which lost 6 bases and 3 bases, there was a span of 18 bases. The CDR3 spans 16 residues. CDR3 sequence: CASSDRRALSYNEQFF. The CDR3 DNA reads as TGTGCCAGTAGCGACCGGAGGGCATTGAGCTACAATGAGCAGTTCTTC.

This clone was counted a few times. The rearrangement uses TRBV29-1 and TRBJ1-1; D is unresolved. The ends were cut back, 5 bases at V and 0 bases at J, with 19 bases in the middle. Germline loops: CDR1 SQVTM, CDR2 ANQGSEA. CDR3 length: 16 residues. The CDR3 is CSVHPLRGLVNTEAFF. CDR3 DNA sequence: TGCAGCGTTCATCCATTAAGAGGGTTAGTGAACACTGAAGCTTTCTTT.

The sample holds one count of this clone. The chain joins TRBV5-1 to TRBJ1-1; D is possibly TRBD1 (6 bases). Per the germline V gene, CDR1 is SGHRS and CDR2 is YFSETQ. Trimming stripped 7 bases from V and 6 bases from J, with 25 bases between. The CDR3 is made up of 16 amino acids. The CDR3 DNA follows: TGCGCCAGCCTTCCAGGGGTCCAGAGGGGAGGGCCTGAAGCTTTCTTT. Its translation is CASLPGVQRGGPEAFF.

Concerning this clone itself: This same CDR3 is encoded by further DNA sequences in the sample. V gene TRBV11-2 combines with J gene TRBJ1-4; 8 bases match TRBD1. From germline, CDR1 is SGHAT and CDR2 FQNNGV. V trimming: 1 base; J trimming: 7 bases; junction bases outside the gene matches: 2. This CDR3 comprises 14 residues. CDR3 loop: CASSLGTGSEKLFF. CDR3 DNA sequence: TGTGCCAGCAGCTTAGGGACAGGGAGTGAAAAACTGTTTTTT.

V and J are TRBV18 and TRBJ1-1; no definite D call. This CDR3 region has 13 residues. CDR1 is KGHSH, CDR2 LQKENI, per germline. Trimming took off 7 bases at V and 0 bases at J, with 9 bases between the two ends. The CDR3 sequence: CASLGLMNTEAFF. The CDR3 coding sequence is TGTGCCAGCTTAGGACTGATGAACACTGAAGCTTTCTTT.

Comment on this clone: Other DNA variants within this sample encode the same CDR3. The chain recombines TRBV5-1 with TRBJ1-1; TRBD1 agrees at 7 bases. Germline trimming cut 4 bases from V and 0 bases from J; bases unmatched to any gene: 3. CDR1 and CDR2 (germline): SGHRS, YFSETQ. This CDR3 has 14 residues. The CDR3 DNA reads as TGCGCCAGCAGCCGGGACAGCCTGAACACTGAAGCTTTCTTT. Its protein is CASSRDSLNTEAFF. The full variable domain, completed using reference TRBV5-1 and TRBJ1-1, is KAGVTQTPRYLIKTRGQQVTLSCSPISGHRSVSWYQQTPGQGLQFLFEYFSETQRNKGNFPGRFSGRQFSNSRSEMNVSTLELGDSALYLCASSRDSLNTEAFFGQGTRLTVV.